This T cell receptor beta chain is from a study of T cell repertoires in aging, cancer and after chemotherapy. Study summary: Donor ages fell into six groups from 30 or younger up to 70 or older.

The J segment lost 3 bases and the V segment lost 6 bases, leaving 8 bases of the junction unmatched. CDR3 length: 14 amino acids. The V gene's germline CDR1 is SQVTM and CDR2 ANQGSEA. Amplification of TCR beta used genomic DNA extracted from peripheral blood. Details on this clonotype: Its antigen is not identified.

Points from the study as a whole: In healthy donors, age-related TCR diversity loss mainly reflected lost richness.

Rearranged V-D-J TRB sequences were amplified with a mixed TRB-A/B primer pool. TCRdb reprocessed the multiplex PCR reads with MiXCR, giving one entry per CDR3 protein. Seen here are approximately 6,100 distinct CDR3 sequences, more than 30% observed once, and the top ten hold less than 60%. This sequence joins TRBV29-1 and TRBJ1-5, with 7 nucleotides matching TRBD1. This sequence was found in a human donor with a blood cancer. What was sequenced was blood. This chain's CDR3 is CSVPTGLTNQPQHF. The CDR3 bases are TGCAGCGTACCGACAGGGCTTACCAATCAGCCCCAGCATTTT. The full variable domain, completed using reference TRBV29-1 and TRBJ1-5, is SAVISQKPSRDICQRGTSLTIQCQVDSQVTMMFWYRQQPGQSLTLIATANQGSEATYESGFVIDKFPISRPNLTFSTLTVSNMSPEDSSIYLCSVPTGLTNQPQHFGDGTRLSIL.